Shown below are 29 T cell receptor beta chains from a single sample sequenced in a study of T-cell reconstitution after alpha-beta-depleted transplantation in children. Unique molecular identifiers featured in how the TCRbeta library was prepared. TCRdb analysed the PCR reads with MiXCR anew, one entry per CDR3 protein. This table holds 700,000 to 950,000 distinct CDR3 sequences, 15% to 20% found once. This material consisted of PBMCs, mostly from graft donor cells, taken 360 days after TCRalphabeta/CD19-depleted stem cell transplant. These receptors all come from a male patient aged 10 to 17 who had a stem cell transplant for acute lymphoblastic leukemia, so the T cells may come from the graft donor.

The rearrangement links TRBV28 to TRBJ1-1, with D tentatively TRBD1 (5 bases). There are 16 residues in the CDR3. V was pared by 3 bases and J by 0 bases, with 14 bases between. In germline, CDR1 is MDHEN, CDR2 SYDVKM. The CDR3 DNA reads as TGTGCCAGCAGTTTGAGGTCAAAAGGGGTGAACACTGAAGCTTTCTTT. Protein sequence: CASSLRSKGVNTEAFF.

The chain couples TRBV16 to TRBJ2-7, with 10 bases matching TRBD2. The trim removed 0 bases at V and 3 bases at J, leaving 5 bases unmatched. Germline V gene sequence: CDR1 KGHSY, CDR2 FQNENV. The length of the CDR3 is 16 residues. CDR3 in DNA: TGTGCCAGCAGCCAATCCGCGCCTAGCGGGAGCTACGAGCAGTACTTC. Its translation: CASSQSAPSGSYEQYF.

The chain couples TRBV4-1 to TRBJ2-1; D is possibly TRBD2 (6 bases). Per germline, CDR1 MGHRA and CDR2 YSYEKL. The V and J ends lost 0 bases and 5 bases respectively, with 17 bases between them. The CDR3 spans 17 residues. CDR3 protein: CASSQDISGSYHNEQFF. The CDR3 coding sequence is TGCGCCAGCAGCCAAGATATCAGCGGGTCTTACCACAATGAGCAGTTCTTC.

A few counts support this clonotype. This chain links TRBV7-9 with TRBJ1-5; D gene uncertain. The length of the CDR3 is 13 residues. Trimming took off 6 bases at V and 4 bases at J, with 10 bases between the two ends. Germline V gene sequence: CDR1 SEHNR, CDR2 FQNEAQ (reference sequence). This chain's CDR3 is CASSKDGNQPQHF. Here the CDR3 DNA reads TGTGCCAGCAGTAAAGACGGGAATCAGCCCCAGCATTTT. The full variable domain, completed using reference TRBV7-9 and TRBJ1-5, is DTGVSQNPRHKITKRGQNVTFRCDPISEHNRLYWYRQTLGQGPEFLTYFQNEAQLEKSRLLSDRFSAERPKGSFSTLEIQRTEQGDSAMYLCASSKDGNQPQHFGDGTRLSIL.

The chain recombines TRBV5-1 with TRBJ2-6, with D tentatively TRBD1 (6 bases). Germline lookup yields CDR1 SGHRS and CDR2 YFSETQ. This CDR3 is 17 amino acids long. Trimming stripped 4 bases from V and 0 bases from J, with 14 bases between. DNA of the CDR3: TGCGCCAGCAGCCGTGTACAGGGCGCCTCTGGGGCCAACGTCCTGACTTTC. Amino acids: CASSRVQGASGANVLTF.

This clonotype has ten or more counts. The chain has TRBV5-1 and TRBJ2-1, with unresolved D. The V gene's germline CDR1 is SGHRS and CDR2 YFSETQ. CDR3 size: 11 residues. Trimming removed 1 base at V and 10 bases at J, with 6 bases between. CDR3 loop: CASSLLDEQFF. The CDR3 DNA is TGCGCCAGCAGCTTGCTAGACGAGCAGTTCTTC.

This chain connects TRBV4-1 to TRBJ2-1; 7 nucleotides match TRBD2. The CDR3 has 15 residues. V lost 3 bases to trimming and J lost 2 bases; unmatched junction nucleotides: 4. Germline CDR1 reads MGHRA; CDR2 reads YSYEKL. The DNA for the CDR3 is TGCGCCAGCAGCCACGCGAGCGGGGCCTACAATGAGCAGTTCTTC. Protein sequence: CASSHASGAYNEQFF.

This clonotype came up many times. The V call is TRBV7-9, the J call TRBJ2-3; TRBD1 is a possible D gene (5 bases). V lost 4 bases and J 8 bases, leaving 16 bases between the germline ends. This CDR3 contains 14 residues. Germline CDR1 is SEHNR and CDR2 is FQNEAQ (reference sequence). Here the CDR3 reads CASSSFTYQGTQYF. CDR3 nucleotide sequence: TGTGCCAGCAGCTCTTTCACCTATCAGGGTACGCAGTATTTT.

There are many counts of this clonotype. V gene TRBV28 combines with J gene TRBJ2-3; D remains ambiguous. Trimming pared 5 bases from V and 5 bases from J, leaving 5 bases between. CDR1 and CDR2 from the germline V gene are MDHEN and SYDVKM. The CDR3 covers 11 residues. The CDR3, as DNA: TGTGCCAGCAGTGTAAGAGATACGCAGTATTTT. It translates to CASSVRDTQYF.

This clonotype was seen only a few times. The chain links TRBV5-1 to TRBJ2-7; tentatively, D is TRBD1 or TRBD2 (6 bases each). The V and J ends lost 4 bases and 4 bases respectively, with 18 bases between them. The CDR3 has 15 amino acids. Per the germline V gene, CDR1 is SGHRS and CDR2 is YFSETQ. The CDR3 DNA reads TGCGCCAGCAGCAAAACCGGGGGCTCTCCTTACGAGCAGTACTTC. Protein: CASSKTGGSPYEQYF.

The chain joins TRBV5-1 to TRBJ2-2; 8 nucleotides match TRBD1. This CDR3 comprises 15 residues. The germline V gene encodes CDR1 SGHRS and CDR2 YFSETQ. With 4 bases clipped from V and 4 bases from J, the junction kept 6 bases outside the gene matches. CDR3 protein: CASSVTGGSTGELFF. CDR3 bases: TGCGCCAGCAGCGTTACAGGGGGGAGCACCGGGGAGCTGTTTTTT. The whole variable domain, remainder taken from reference TRBV5-1 and TRBJ2-2, is KAGVTQTPRYLIKTRGQQVTLSCSPISGHRSVSWYQQTPGQGLQFLFEYFSETQRNKGNFPGRFSGRQFSNSRSEMNVSTLELGDSALYLCASSVTGGSTGELFFGEGSRLTVL.

This rearrangement joins TRBV12-3 or TRBV12-4 to TRBJ1-2; the match to TRBD1 covers 7 bases. The CDR3 loop spans 13 amino acids. Trimming removed 4 bases from V and 2 bases from J; junction bases left unmatched: 1. The CDR3 DNA is TGTGCCAGCAGTTACAGGGGAAACTATGGCTACACCTTC. This translates into CASSYRGNYGYTF.

The sample holds a few counts of this clonotype. J is TRBJ2-1 and V is TRBV20-1; D is ambiguous. Trimming cost V 0 bases and J 0 bases, with 3 bases left between them. Per germline, CDR1 DFQATT and CDR2 SNEGSKA (reference sequence). The CDR3 covers 13 residues. CDR3 DNA sequence: TGCAGTGCTAGAGAGAGCTCCTACAATGAGCAGTTCTTC. Its protein product is CSARESSYNEQFF.

This clonotype was counted a few times. The rearrangement joins TRBV20-1 to TRBJ2-1; 8 nucleotides agree with TRBD1. J gave up 3 bases and V 2 bases, and 6 bases lay outside the gene matches. This CDR3 contains 15 residues. Germline-derived CDR1 and CDR2 are DFQATT and SNEGSKA (reference sequence). The CDR3 reads CSARKGQGIYNEQFF. CDR3 sequence (DNA): TGCAGTGCTAGAAAAGGACAGGGAATCTACAATGAGCAGTTCTTC.

The chain joins TRBV2 to TRBJ1-5, with unresolved D. V was cut by 5 bases and J by 1 base, with 12 bases left in between. Per germline, CDR1 SNHLY and CDR2 FYNNEI. The CDR3 length is 15 residues. CDR3: CASSILLQSNQPQHF. For the CDR3, the DNA is TGTGCCAGCAGTATCCTTCTCCAGAGCAATCAGCCCCAGCATTTT.

The CDR3 DNA reads TGTGCCAGCAGCCCCAAATTAGCGGGGCTCAATGAGCAGTTCTTC. Its protein product is CASSPKLAGLNEQFF. The chain couples TRBV3-1 to TRBJ2-1; TRBD2 aligns across 8 bases. The CDR3 sequence is 15 residues long. Looked up from germline, CDR1 is LGHDT and CDR2 is YNNKEL (reference sequence). V dropped 4 bases and J dropped 6; count of bases not matched to a gene: 8.

This clonotype was detected a few times. The rearrangement uses TRBV12-3 or TRBV12-4 and TRBJ1-1, with D maybe TRBD1 (6 bases). CDR3 length: 16 amino acids. Trimming left V 4 bases short and J 0 bases short, with 15 bases between. As DNA, the CDR3 is TGTGCCAGCAGTTCGGAACAGGGCCCCCTGAACACTGAAGCTTTCTTT. It specifies CASSSEQGPLNTEAFF.

The sample holds a few counts of this clonotype. V gene TRBV30 combines with J gene TRBJ2-5; D might be TRBD1 (6 bases). This CDR3 contains 13 residues. The V end lost 4 bases, the J end lost 2 bases, and 11 bases lay between the germline ends. Germline values: CDR1 GTSNPN, CDR2 SVGIG (reference sequence). The DNA for the CDR3 is TGTGCCTGGACAAGGACAGCACAAGAGACCCAGTACTTC. As protein: CAWTRTAQETQYF.

This clonotype was observed a few times. V gene TRBV24-1 combines with J gene TRBJ1-1, with D unresolved. CDR1 KGHDR and CDR2 SFDVKD come from the germline V gene. The CDR3 contains 14 residues. V was pared by 2 bases and J by 1 base, with 7 bases between. The CDR3 nucleotides read TGTGCCACCAGTGATTCGGGGAAGAACACTGAAGCTTTCTTT. It translates to CATSDSGKNTEAFF.

This clonotype occurred a few times. The V call is TRBV12-3 or TRBV12-4, the J call TRBJ2-7, with D perhaps matching TRBD2 (5 bases). Between the trimmed V and J ends, which lost 1 base and 0 bases, there was a span of 10 bases. The CDR3 sequence is 15 residues long. CDR3 coding DNA: TGTGCCAGCAGTTTAGGGACTGCAGCCTCCTACGAGCAGTACTTC. Protein: CASSLGTAASYEQYF.

This clonotype was counted many times. The genes are TRBV29-1 and TRBJ2-7; D is possibly TRBD1 or TRBD2 (5 bases each). CDR1 is SQVTM and CDR2 is ANQGSEA in the germline V gene. This CDR3 contains 14 residues. The ends were cut back, 3 bases at V and 7 bases at J, with 19 bases in the middle. In DNA form, the CDR3 reads TGCAGCGTTGATCTCCCGGGACGTCCGGGGGAGCAGTACTTC. Protein: CSVDLPGRPGEQYF.

J is TRBJ2-5 and V is TRBV4-1; D is uncertain. CDR3 size: 14 residues. Germline loops: CDR1 MGHRA, CDR2 YSYEKL. The V end was cut by 1 base, the J end by 5 bases, with 11 bases between. CDR3 loop: CASSQALVGETQYF. The CDR3 region has the DNA TGCGCCAGCAGCCAAGCATTAGTCGGGGAGACCCAGTACTTC.

The chain combines TRBV7-2 with TRBJ2-1; 9 nucleotides agree with TRBD1. In germline, CDR1 is SGHTA, CDR2 FQGNSA. CDR3 length equals 15 residues. After removal of 5 bases from V and 6 bases from J, the junction contained 8 bases not matched to a gene. The CDR3 sequence is CASSPRDRVSNEQFF. CDR3 nucleotide sequence: TGTGCCAGCAGCCCCCGGGACAGGGTGTCCAATGAGCAGTTCTTC.

In this sample, this clonotype turned up a few times. The rearrangement uses TRBV5-1 and TRBJ1-2; D unclear. In germline, CDR1 is SGHRS, CDR2 YFSETQ. Deletions cut 0 bases from V and 0 bases from J, with 12 bases between. This CDR3 has 16 residues. CDR3 sequence reads: CASSLATTDSNYGYTF. CDR3 DNA: TGCGCCAGCAGCTTGGCAACGACCGACTCTAACTATGGCTACACCTTC.

The chain is built from TRBV10-3 and TRBJ2-5; 9 nucleotides match TRBD2. The CDR3 consists of 13 residues. Germline V gene sequence: CDR1 ENHRY, CDR2 SYGVKD. The V and J ends lost 6 bases and 3 bases, in that order; junction bases with no gene match: 2. The CDR3 is CAIRLAGEETQYF. CDR3 coding DNA: TGTGCCATCAGATTAGCGGGAGAAGAGACCCAGTACTTC.

V and J are TRBV5-1 and TRBJ2-2, with 9 bases that match TRBD2. CDR3 length equals 16 residues. The germline V gene encodes CDR1 SGHRS and CDR2 YFSETQ. The trim removed 1 base at V and 1 base at J, leaving 2 bases unmatched. The CDR3 DNA sequence: TGCGCCAGCAGCTTGACTAGCGGGCAGAACACCGGGGAGCTGTTTTTT. Its protein is CASSLTSGQNTGELFF.

This clonotype was seen only a few times. This chain connects TRBV12-3 or TRBV12-4 to TRBJ1-2; possible D gene TRBD1, 5 bases. This CDR3 spans 14 amino acids. Trimming shortened V by 5 bases and J by 2 bases, and 12 bases separated the two germline ends. Written as DNA, the CDR3 is TGTGCCAGCAGTCCGGGGCCTCCCAACTATGGCTACACCTTC. It codes for CASSPGPPNYGYTF.

V is TRBV5-1 and J is TRBJ2-7, with 15 bases that match TRBD2. Germline CDR1 SGHRS, CDR2 YFSETQ. Losses at the gene ends were 4 bases for V and 5 bases for J; bases not matched to a gene: 7. The CDR3 consists of 16 residues. This chain's CDR3 is CASSGLAGGSPHEQYF. The DNA for the CDR3 is TGCGCCAGCAGCGGACTAGCGGGAGGGTCCCCCCACGAGCAGTACTTC.

This clonotype was seen more than once but under ten times. This sequence joins TRBV20-1 and TRBJ1-5, with D possibly TRBD1 on 6 matching bases. CDR1 DFQATT and CDR2 SNEGSKA come from the germline V gene (reference sequence). V lost 3 bases and J 6 bases, leaving 12 bases between the germline ends. This CDR3 is 13 amino acids long. CDR3 sequence: CSASLGHRQPQHF. The CDR3 nucleotides read TGCAGTGCTAGTTTGGGACATCGTCAGCCCCAGCATTTT.